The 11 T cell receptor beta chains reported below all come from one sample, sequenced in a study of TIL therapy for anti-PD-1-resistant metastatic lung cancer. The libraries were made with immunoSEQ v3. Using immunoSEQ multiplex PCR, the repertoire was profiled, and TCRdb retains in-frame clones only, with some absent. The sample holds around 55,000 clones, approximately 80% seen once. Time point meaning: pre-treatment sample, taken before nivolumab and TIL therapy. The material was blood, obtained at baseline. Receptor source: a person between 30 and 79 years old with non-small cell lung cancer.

The CDR3 reads CASSESYNEQFF. CDR3 in DNA: TGCGCCAGCAGTGAGTCCTACAATGAGCAGTTCTTC. V usage is TRBV10-1 and J usage is TRBJ2-1, with D unresolved. CDR3 length: 12 amino acids. Trimming removed 0 bases at V and 3 bases at J, with 0 bases between. Germline CDR1 reads WNHNN; CDR2 reads SYGVQD (reference sequence).

CDR3 in DNA: TGCGCCAGCAGCTTGGCGGGGAACACTGAAGCTTTCTTT. It is translated as CASSLAGNTEAFF. The J gene is TRBJ1-1, the V gene TRBV5-1; no definite D call. Germline values: CDR1 SGHRS, CDR2 YFSETQ. This CDR3 spans 13 amino acids. V was pared by 0 bases and J by 1 base, with 4 bases between.

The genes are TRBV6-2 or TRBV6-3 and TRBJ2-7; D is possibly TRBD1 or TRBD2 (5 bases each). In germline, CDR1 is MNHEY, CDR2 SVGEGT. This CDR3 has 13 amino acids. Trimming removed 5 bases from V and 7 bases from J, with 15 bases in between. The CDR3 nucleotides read TGTGCCAGCAGTCGGGACCGGCTAGCAGAGCAGTACTTC. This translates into CASSRDRLAEQYF.

CDR3 protein: CASSLTIQGARGYTF. The CDR3, as DNA: TGTGCCAGCAGTTTAACCATCCAGGGGGCGCGTGGCTACACCTTC. The chain is built from TRBV28 and TRBJ1-2; 8 bases fit TRBD1. From germline, CDR1 is MDHEN and CDR2 SYDVKM. V lost 2 bases and J lost 7; bases outside the gene matches: 9. The CDR3 runs 15 residues.

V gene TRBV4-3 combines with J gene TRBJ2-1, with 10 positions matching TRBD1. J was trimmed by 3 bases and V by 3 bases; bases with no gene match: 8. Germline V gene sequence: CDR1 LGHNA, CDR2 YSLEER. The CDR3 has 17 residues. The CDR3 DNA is TGCGCCAGCAGCCAGGCTCTCCGGACAGGGGGCTACAATGAGCAGTTCTTC. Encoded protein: CASSQALRTGGYNEQFF.

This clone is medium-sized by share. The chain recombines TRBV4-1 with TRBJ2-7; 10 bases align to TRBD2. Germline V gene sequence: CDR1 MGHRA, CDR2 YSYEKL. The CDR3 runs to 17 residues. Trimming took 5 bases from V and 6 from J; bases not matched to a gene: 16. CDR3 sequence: CASSYLYPLRLAGEQYF. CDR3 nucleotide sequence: TGCGCCAGCAGCTACTTATACCCCCTGCGACTAGCGGGCGAGCAGTACTTC.

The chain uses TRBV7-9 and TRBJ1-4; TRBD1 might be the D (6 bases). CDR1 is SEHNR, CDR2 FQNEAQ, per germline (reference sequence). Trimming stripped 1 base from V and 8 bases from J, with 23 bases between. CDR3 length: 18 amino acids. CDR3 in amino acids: CASSLVVTGADYLEKLFF. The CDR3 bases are TGTGCCAGCAGCTTAGTAGTGACGGGGGCGGACTATCTCGAAAAACTGTTTTTT.

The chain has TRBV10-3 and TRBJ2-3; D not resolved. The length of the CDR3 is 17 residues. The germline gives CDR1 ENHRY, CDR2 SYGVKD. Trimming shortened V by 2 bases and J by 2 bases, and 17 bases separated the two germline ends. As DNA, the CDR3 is TGTGCCATCAGTGAGGGTGGTCTAAGTACAAACACAGATACGCAGTATTTT. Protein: CAISEGGLSTNTDTQYF.

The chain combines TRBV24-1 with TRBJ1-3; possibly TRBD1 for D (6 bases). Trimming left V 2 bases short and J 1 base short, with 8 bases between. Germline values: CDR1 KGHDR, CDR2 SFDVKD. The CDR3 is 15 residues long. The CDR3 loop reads CATSDSRGSGNTIYF. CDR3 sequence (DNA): TGTGCCACCAGTGATTCCAGGGGATCTGGAAACACCATATATTTT.

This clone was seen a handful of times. The CDR3: CASRSNPGGTGELFF. The CDR3 DNA is TGCGCCAGCAGATCCAATCCAGGGGGCACCGGGGAGCTGTTTTTT. V is TRBV5-1 and J is TRBJ2-2; 7 bases agree with TRBD1. V gave up 5 bases and J gave up 4 bases; unmatched junction bases: 8. The CDR3 consists of 15 residues. Germline V gene sequence: CDR1 SGHRS, CDR2 YFSETQ.

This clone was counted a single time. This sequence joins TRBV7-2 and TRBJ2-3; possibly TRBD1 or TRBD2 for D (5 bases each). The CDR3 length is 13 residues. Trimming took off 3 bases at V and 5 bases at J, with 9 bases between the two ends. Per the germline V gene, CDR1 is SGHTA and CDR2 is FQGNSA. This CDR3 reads CASSFRDVDTQYF. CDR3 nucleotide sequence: TGTGCCAGCAGCTTCCGGGACGTAGATACGCAGTATTTT.